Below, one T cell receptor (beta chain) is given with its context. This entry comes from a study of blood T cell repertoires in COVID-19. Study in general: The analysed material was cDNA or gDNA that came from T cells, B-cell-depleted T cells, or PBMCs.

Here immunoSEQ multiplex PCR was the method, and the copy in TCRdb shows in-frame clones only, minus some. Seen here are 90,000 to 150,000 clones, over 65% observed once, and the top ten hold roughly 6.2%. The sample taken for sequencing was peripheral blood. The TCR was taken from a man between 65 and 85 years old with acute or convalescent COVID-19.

The CDR3 nucleotides read TGTGCCAGCAAGACAGGGGGTGACGAGCAGTACTTC. Protein sequence: CASKTGGDEQYF. The rearrangement joins TRBV2 to TRBJ2-7, with 9 bases identical to TRBD1. The CDR3 runs 12 residues. Germline-derived CDR1 and CDR2 are SNHLY and FYNNEI. Trimming removed 7 bases from V and 5 bases from J; junction bases left unmatched: 3.